This T cell receptor beta chain derives from a study of CD8 T cells in Susac syndrome. The CDR3 spans 13 residues. Germline V lookup: CDR1 ENHRY, CDR2 SYGVKD. Trimming removed 8 bases from V and 2 bases from J; junction bases left unmatched: 2. RNA, at about 0.45 to 1 ug, was reverse transcribed with random hexamers. MiXCR, run by TCRdb on the immunoSEQ multiplex PCR reads, gives a single entry per CDR3 protein. The sample includes about 190,000 distinct CDR3 sequences, approximately 96% seen only once; the top ten take approximately 0.098%. The sequenced sample consisted of CD4+ T cells from PBMCs. The TCR sequence derives from a human donor with Susac syndrome. The rearrangement uses TRBV10-3 and TRBJ1-1; 10 bases align to TRBD1. The CDR3 here is CAIRTGGNTEAFF. For the CDR3, the DNA is TGTGCCATCCGGACAGGGGGAAACACTGAAGCTTTCTTT.